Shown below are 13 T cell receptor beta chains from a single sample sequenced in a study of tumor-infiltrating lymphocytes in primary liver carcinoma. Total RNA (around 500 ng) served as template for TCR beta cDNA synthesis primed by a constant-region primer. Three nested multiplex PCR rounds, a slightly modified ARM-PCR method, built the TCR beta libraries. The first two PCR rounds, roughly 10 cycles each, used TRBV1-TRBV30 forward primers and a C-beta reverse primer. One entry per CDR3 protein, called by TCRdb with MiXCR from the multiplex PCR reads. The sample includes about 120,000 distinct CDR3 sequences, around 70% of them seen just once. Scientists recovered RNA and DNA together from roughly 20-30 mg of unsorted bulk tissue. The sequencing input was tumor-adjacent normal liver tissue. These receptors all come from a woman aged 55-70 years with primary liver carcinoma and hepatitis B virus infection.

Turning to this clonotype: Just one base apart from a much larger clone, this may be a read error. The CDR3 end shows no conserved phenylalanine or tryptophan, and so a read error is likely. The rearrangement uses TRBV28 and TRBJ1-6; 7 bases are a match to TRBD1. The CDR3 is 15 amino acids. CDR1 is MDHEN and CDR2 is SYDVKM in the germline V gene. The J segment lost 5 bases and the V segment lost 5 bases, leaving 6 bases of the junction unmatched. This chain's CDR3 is CASSPPQGNNSPLHY. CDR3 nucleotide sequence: TGTGCCAGCAGTCCACCACAGGGGAATAATTCACCCCTCCACTAT.

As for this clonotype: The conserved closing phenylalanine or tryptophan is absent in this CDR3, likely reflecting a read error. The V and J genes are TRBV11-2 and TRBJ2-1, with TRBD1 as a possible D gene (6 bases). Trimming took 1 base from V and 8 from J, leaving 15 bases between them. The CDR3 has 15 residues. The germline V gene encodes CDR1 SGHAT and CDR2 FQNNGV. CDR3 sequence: CASSLGGGEIDEQFC. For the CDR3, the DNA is TGTGCCAGCAGCTTAGGAGGGGGAGAGATCGATGAGCAGTTCTGC.

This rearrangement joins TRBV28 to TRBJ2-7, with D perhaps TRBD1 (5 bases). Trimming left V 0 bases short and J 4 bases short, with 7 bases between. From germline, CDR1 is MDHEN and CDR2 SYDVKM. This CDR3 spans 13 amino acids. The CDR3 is CASSLWAGYEQYF. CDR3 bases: TGTGCCAGCAGTTTATGGGCAGGGTACGAGCAGTACTTC.

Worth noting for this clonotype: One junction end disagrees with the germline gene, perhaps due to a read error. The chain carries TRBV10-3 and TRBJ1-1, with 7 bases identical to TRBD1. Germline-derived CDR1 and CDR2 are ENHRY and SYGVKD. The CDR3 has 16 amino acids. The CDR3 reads CAISEELGGADTEALF. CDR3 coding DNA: TGTGCCATCAGTGAGGAGCTAGGGGGCGCGGACACTGAAGCTCTCTTT.

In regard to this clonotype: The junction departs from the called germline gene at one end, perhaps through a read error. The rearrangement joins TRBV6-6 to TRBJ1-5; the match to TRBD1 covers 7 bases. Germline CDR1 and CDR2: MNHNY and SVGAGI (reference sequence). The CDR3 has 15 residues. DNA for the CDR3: TGTGCCAGCAGTTTCAGACAGGGCGGCAATCAGCCCCAGCATTTC. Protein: CASSFRQGGNQPQHF.

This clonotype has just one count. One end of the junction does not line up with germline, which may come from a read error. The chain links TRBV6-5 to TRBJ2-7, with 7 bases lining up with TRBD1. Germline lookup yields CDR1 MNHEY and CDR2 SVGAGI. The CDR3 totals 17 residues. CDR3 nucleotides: TGTGTCAGCAGTTATTCCACCCCGGGACAGAGCTCCTACGAGCAGTACTTC. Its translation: CVSSYSTPGQSSYEQYF.

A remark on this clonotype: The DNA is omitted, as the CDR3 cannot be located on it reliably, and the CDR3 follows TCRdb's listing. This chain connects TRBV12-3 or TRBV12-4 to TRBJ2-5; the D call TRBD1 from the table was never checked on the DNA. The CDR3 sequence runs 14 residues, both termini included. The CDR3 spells CACSLFGQGASLDF.

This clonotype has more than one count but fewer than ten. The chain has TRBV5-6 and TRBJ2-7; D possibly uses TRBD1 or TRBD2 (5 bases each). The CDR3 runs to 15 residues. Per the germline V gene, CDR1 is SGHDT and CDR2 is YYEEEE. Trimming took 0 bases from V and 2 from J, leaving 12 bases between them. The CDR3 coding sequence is TGTGCCAGCAGCTTGGCGGGGCAGGGCACCTACGAGCAGTACTTC. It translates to CASSLAGQGTYEQYF.

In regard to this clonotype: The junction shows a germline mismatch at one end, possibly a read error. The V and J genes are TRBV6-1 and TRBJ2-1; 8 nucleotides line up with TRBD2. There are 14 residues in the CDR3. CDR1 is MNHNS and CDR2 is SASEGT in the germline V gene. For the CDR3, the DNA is TGTGCCACCAGAGCGGGGGACTCCTACACTGAACAGTTCTTT. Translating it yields CATRAGDSYTEQFF.

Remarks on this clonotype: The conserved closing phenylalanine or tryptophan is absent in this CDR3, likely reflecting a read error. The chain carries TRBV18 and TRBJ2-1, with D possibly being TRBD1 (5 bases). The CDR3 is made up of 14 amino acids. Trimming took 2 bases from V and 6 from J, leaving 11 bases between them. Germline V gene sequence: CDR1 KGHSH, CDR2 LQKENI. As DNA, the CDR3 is TGTGCCAGCTCACCAATCCCAGGGCCCAATGAGCAGTTCTCC. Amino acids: CASSPIPGPNEQFS.

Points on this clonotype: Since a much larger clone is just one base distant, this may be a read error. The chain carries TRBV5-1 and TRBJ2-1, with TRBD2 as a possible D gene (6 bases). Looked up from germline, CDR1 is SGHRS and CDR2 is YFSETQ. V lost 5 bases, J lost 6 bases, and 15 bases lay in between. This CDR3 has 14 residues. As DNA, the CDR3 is TGCGCCAGCAGACGTTGGACCGGGGGCAATGAGCAGTTCTTC. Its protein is CASRRWTGGNEQFF.

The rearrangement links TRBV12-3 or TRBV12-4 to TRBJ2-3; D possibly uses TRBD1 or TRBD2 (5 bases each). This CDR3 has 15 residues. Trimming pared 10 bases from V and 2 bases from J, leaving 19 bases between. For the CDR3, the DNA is TGTGCCAATAGTTCTGGGGGTCTAACCACAGATACGCAGTATTTT. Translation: CANSSGGLTTDTQYF.

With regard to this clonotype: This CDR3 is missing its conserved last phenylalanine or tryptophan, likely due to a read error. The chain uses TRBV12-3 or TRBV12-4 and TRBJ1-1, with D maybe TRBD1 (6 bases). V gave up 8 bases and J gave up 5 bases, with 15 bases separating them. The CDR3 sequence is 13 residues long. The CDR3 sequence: CASVAGAGTEAFS. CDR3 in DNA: TGTGCCAGCGTTGCGGGGGCGGGAACTGAAGCTTTCTCT.